The entry below describes one TCR beta chain. This entry is derived from a study of patients and donors after allogeneic stem cell transplantation. TCRdb itself ran the RT-PCR reads through MiXCR, one entry per CDR3 protein. The profile shows about a million distinct CDR3 sequences, about a sixth of them singletons. The V gene lost 3 bases and the J gene lost 5 bases, with 11 bases spanning the gap. Germline assignment: CDR1 SEHNR and CDR2 FQNEAQ (reference sequence). The CDR3 runs to 14 residues. This clonotype originated in a human donor who was either an allogeneic HSCT recipient or a stem cell or donor lymphocyte infusion donor (not recorded which). It is not recorded whose cells these are; they may come from a transplant donor. The sample comprised blood, either unsorted or a sorted T cell fraction (not recorded which). This sequence joins TRBV7-9 and TRBJ2-1; D not resolved. The CDR3 DNA reads TGTGCCAGCAGCTTGGGCAGGCTCGACAATGAGCAGTTCTTC. This sequence encodes CASSLGRLDNEQFF.